Below are 30 T cell receptor beta chains sequenced from a single sample in a study of blood T cell repertoires in COVID-19. Clones were sequenced by immunoSEQ multiplex PCR, and TCRdb holds only the in-frame ones, with some missing. The top ten hold more than 1.4% of the sample, which has tens of thousands of clones, roughly 85% seen once. Sequencing was performed on peripheral blood. The source of these receptors is a woman aged 60-75 years with acute or convalescent COVID-19.

This rearrangement joins TRBV9 to TRBJ2-2, with D possibly matching TRBD2 (6 bases). Germline-derived CDR1 and CDR2 are SGDLS and YYNGEE. This CDR3 has 14 amino acids. V dropped 5 bases and J dropped 5 bases, with 13 bases sitting between them. The CDR3 region has the DNA TGTGCCAGCAGTGCCGGGACTTGGACCGGGGAGCTGTTTTTT. Translation gives CASSAGTWTGELFF. Supplemented by reference TRBV9 and TRBJ2-2, the full variable domain reads DSGVTQTPKHLITATGQRVTLRCSPRSGDLSVYWYQQSLDQGLQFLIQYYNGEERAKGNILERFSAQQFPDLHSELNLSSLELGDSALYFCASSAGTWTGELFFGEGSRLTVL.

CDR3 coding DNA: TGTGCCAGCAGCTACCGACTAGCGGGGGCCGTTAGGAGAGAAGAGACCCAGTACTTC. It translates to CASSYRLAGAVRREETQYF. The rearrangement joins TRBV7-9 to TRBJ2-5, with 12 bases identical to TRBD2. Trimming removed 4 bases from V and 3 bases from J; junction bases left unmatched: 15. The length of the CDR3 is 19 residues. The germline V gene has CDR1 SEHNR and CDR2 FQNEAQ (reference sequence).

The V call is TRBV24-1, the J call TRBJ1-5, with D tentatively TRBD1 (6 bases). The CDR3 spans 16 residues. Trimming cost V 5 bases and J 3 bases, with 16 bases left between them. The V gene's germline CDR1 is KGHDR and CDR2 SFDVKD. CDR3 amino acids: CATSVGGGGPNQPQHF. The CDR3 DNA reads as TGTGCCACCAGTGTGGGCGGGGGCGGGCCCAATCAGCCCCAGCATTTT.

The rearrangement links TRBV4-1 to TRBJ2-5, with 14 nucleotides matching TRBD2. The length of the CDR3 is 16 residues. The junction had 4 bases not matched to a gene; V was cut back by 3 bases and J by 4 bases. Germline CDR1 MGHRA, CDR2 YSYEKL. The CDR3 loop is CASSQGLAGARETQYF. Here the CDR3 DNA reads TGCGCCAGCAGCCAGGGACTAGCGGGAGCTAGAGAGACCCAGTACTTC.

The chain is built from TRBV7-9 and TRBJ1-2; 7 bases are shared with TRBD1. The trim removed 4 bases at V and 4 bases at J, leaving 12 bases unmatched. This CDR3 spans 16 amino acids. Germline lookup yields CDR1 SEHNR and CDR2 FQNEAQ (reference sequence). CDR3 nucleotide sequence: TGTGCCAGCAGCTCACAGGGGTTCACCCTGTTCTATGGCTACACCTTC. It encodes CASSSQGFTLFYGYTF.

This clone has a handful of counts. The V and J genes are TRBV14 and TRBJ1-2; possibly TRBD1 for D (5 bases). The CDR3 has 16 residues. V lost 3 bases and J 3 bases, leaving 17 bases between the germline ends. Germline V lookup: CDR1 SGHDN, CDR2 FVKESK. The CDR3 bases are TGTGCCAGCAGCCATACCCGGGGGTCCAACTACTATGGCTACACCTTC. Translated, it gives CASSHTRGSNYYGYTF.

The gene calls are TRBV21-1 and TRBJ1-1. TRBV21-1 is noted as a pseudogene. There are 12 residues in the CDR3. The CDR3 loop reads CASPGRDTEAFF. As DNA, the CDR3 is TGTGCCAGCCCAGGGAGGGACACTGAAGCTTTCTTT.

In the case of this clone: Other DNA sequences from this sample encode an identical CDR3 as well. This sequence joins TRBV12-3 or TRBV12-4 and TRBJ2-7; no firm D call. Trimming took 3 bases from V and 5 from J, leaving 8 bases between them. The CDR3 consists of 12 residues. The CDR3 reads CASSFFPDEQYF. The CDR3 DNA follows: TGTGCCAGCAGTTTTTTCCCCGACGAGCAGTACTTC.

The V call is TRBV6-1, the J call TRBJ1-2, with D perhaps TRBD1 (6 bases). V was trimmed by 2 bases and J by 3 bases, leaving 10 bases between them. The CDR3 sequence is 14 residues long. Per germline, CDR1 MNHNS and CDR2 SASEGT. The CDR3 nucleotides are TGTGCCAGCAGTGAACAGGGGCAGGACTATGGCTACACCTTC. It yields the protein CASSEQGQDYGYTF.

This clone was seen only once. The chain couples TRBV5-6 to TRBJ2-7; possible D gene TRBD1, 5 bases. Germline V gene sequence: CDR1 SGHDT, CDR2 YYEEEE. With 6 bases removed from V and 4 bases from J, the gap between germline ends came to 11 bases. The CDR3 loop spans 12 amino acids. The CDR3 here is CASNLPGYEQYF. The CDR3 region has the DNA TGTGCCAGCAACCTACCAGGGTACGAGCAGTACTTC.

The count of this clone is one. The rearrangement links TRBV5-1 to TRBJ2-7; D is possibly TRBD2 (7 bases). This CDR3 region has 15 residues. Germline-derived CDR1 and CDR2 are SGHRS and YFSETQ. Trimming stripped 0 bases from V and 6 bases from J, with 16 bases between. CDR3 in amino acids: CASSLASGTPPEQYF. CDR3 nucleotides: TGCGCCAGCAGCTTGGCCAGCGGGACACCGCCCGAGCAGTACTTC. The variable domain in full, with the rest retrieved from reference TRBV5-1 and TRBJ2-7, is KAGVTQTPRYLIKTRGQQVTLSCSPISGHRSVSWYQQTPGQGLQFLFEYFSETQRNKGNFPGRFSGRQFSNSRSEMNVSTLELGDSALYLCASSLASGTPPEQYFGPGTRLTVT.

J is TRBJ2-6 and V is TRBV19, with 10 bases identical to TRBD1. J was trimmed by 1 base and V by 4 bases; bases with no gene match: 4. CDR1 and CDR2 from the germline V gene are LNHDA and SQIVND (reference sequence). CDR3 length: 17 residues. The CDR3 DNA sequence: TGTGCCAGTAGTAACCGGGACAGGGGATCTGGGGCCAACGTCCTGACTTTC. Translation gives CASSNRDRGSGANVLTF.

The rearrangement joins TRBV7-8 to TRBJ2-1, with 8 bases fitting TRBD2. The CDR3 consists of 19 residues. Germline CDR1 reads SGHVS; CDR2 reads FQNEAQ. V was pared by 2 bases and J by 5 bases, with 17 bases of the junction left unmatched. This CDR3 is CASSLRIAGFTGADNEQFF. The CDR3 DNA is TGTGCCAGCAGCTTAAGGATAGCGGGGTTCACCGGGGCGGACAATGAGCAGTTCTTC.

The rearrangement uses TRBV7-9 and TRBJ1-1, with a possible D match to TRBD1 (6 bases). The CDR3 has 19 residues. Trimming cost V 2 bases and J 4 bases, with 26 bases left between them. The germline CDR1 and CDR2 sequences are SEHNR and FQNEAQ (reference sequence). CDR3 sequence: CASSLSGQTMMGLLTEAFF. The CDR3 nucleotides read TGTGCCAGCAGCTTATCTGGACAGACCATGATGGGGTTGCTCACTGAAGCTTTCTTT.

The genes are TRBV4-2 and TRBJ2-7, with TRBD1 matching 7 bases. V lost 1 base to trimming and J lost 3 bases; unmatched junction nucleotides: 12. This CDR3 region has 17 residues. The germline CDR1 and CDR2 sequences are LGHNA and YNFKEQ. Here the CDR3 DNA reads TGTGCCAGCAGCCAAGGGGAAGATCGGACAGGTAACTACGAGCAGTACTTC. This codes for CASSQGEDRTGNYEQYF.

This clone was detected only once. The V and J genes are TRBV2 and TRBJ1-5; D uncertain. Looked up from germline, CDR1 is SNHLY and CDR2 is FYNNEI. CDR3 size: 14 residues. V gave up 6 bases and J gave up 4 bases, with 13 bases separating them. CDR3 amino acids: CASSIGLANQPQHF. The CDR3 DNA sequence: TGTGCCAGCAGCATCGGACTGGCGAATCAGCCCCAGCATTTT.

The chain is built from TRBV30 and TRBJ1-2, with D possibly being TRBD1 (5 bases). Germline V gene lookup returns CDR1 GTSNPN and CDR2 SVGIG (reference sequence). The CDR3 is made up of 14 amino acids. V lost 2 bases, J lost 1 base, and 11 bases lay in between. This chain's CDR3 is CAWSRTGVNYGYTF. For the CDR3, the DNA is TGTGCCTGGAGTCGAACAGGCGTTAACTATGGCTACACCTTC.

The J gene is TRBJ2-3, the V gene TRBV9; 10 bases agree with TRBD1. V shed 7 bases and J 4 bases; nucleotides not matched to a gene: 9. CDR1 is SGDLS and CDR2 is YYNGEE in the germline V gene. The CDR3 extends over 15 amino acids. DNA of the CDR3: TGTGCCAGCGCCCGGGACAGGGGCTTTTCAGATACGCAGTATTTT. Protein product: CASARDRGFSDTQYF.

The V call is TRBV9, the J call TRBJ2-7, with D tentatively TRBD2 (5 bases). V was clipped by 0 bases and J by 5 bases, with 15 bases between them. Per the germline V gene, CDR1 is SGDLS and CDR2 is YYNGEE. This CDR3 has 15 residues. The CDR3 sequence: CASSVEGEFLDEQYF. The CDR3 coding sequence is TGTGCCAGCAGCGTAGAGGGAGAGTTCCTAGACGAGCAGTACTTC.

In its sample, this clone is medium-sized. The chain carries TRBV7-9 and TRBJ1-6; 8 bases align to TRBD1. There are 15 residues in the CDR3. Trimming at V came to 1 base and at J to 5 bases, leaving 1 base not matched to a gene. CDR1 is SEHNR, CDR2 FQNEAQ, per germline (reference sequence). The CDR3 region is CASSLGTGNNSPLHF. In DNA, the CDR3 is TGTGCCAGCAGCTTAGGGACAGGGAATAATTCACCCCTCCACTTT. The full variable domain, with the rest looked up from reference TRBV7-9 and TRBJ1-6, is DTGVSQNPRHKITKRGQNVTFRCDPISEHNRLYWYRQTLGQGPEFLTYFQNEAQLEKSRLLSDRFSAERPKGSFSTLEIQRTEQGDSAMYLCASSLGTGNNSPLHFGNGTRLTVT.

The chain is built from TRBV5-6 and TRBJ2-7; 9 bases line up with TRBD1. The CDR3 sequence is 15 residues long. The V gene end was trimmed by 4 bases and the J gene end by 3 bases; junction bases not matched to a gene: 8. The V gene's germline CDR1 is SGHDT and CDR2 YYEEEE. CDR3 sequence (DNA): TGTGCCAGCAGCCCGGAACCGGACAGGGGCTACGAGCAGTACTTC. Its translation is CASSPEPDRGYEQYF.

The CDR3, as DNA: TGTGCCAGCAGTTTTCGGACAGACTTGAACACTGAAGCTTTCTTT. This encodes CASSFRTDLNTEAFF. The chain uses TRBV6-5 and TRBJ1-1; D perhaps matches TRBD1 (6 bases). V was cut by 4 bases and J by 0 bases, with 12 bases left in between. This CDR3 contains 15 residues. Germline V lookup: CDR1 MNHEY, CDR2 SVGAGI.

The chain recombines TRBV6-6 with TRBJ2-2; D remains unclear. The germline V gene encodes CDR1 MNHNY and CDR2 SVGAGI (reference sequence). There are 15 residues in the CDR3. V dropped 5 bases and J dropped 2 bases, with 12 bases sitting between them. Here the CDR3 reads CASSPARPNTGELFF. CDR3 sequence (DNA): TGTGCCAGCAGTCCCGCGCGGCCCAACACCGGGGAGCTGTTTTTT.

Only one count was recorded for this clone. The rearrangement uses TRBV30 and TRBJ1-3; D is unresolved. There are 11 residues in the CDR3. Per germline, CDR1 GTSNPN and CDR2 SVGIG (reference sequence). V lost 5 bases, J lost 4 bases, and 6 bases lay in between. The CDR3 DNA reads as TGTGCCTGGCCACAAGGAAACACCATATATTTT. Residues: CAWPQGNTIYF.

Regarding this clone: In the same sample, other DNA sequences code for this CDR3. V usage is TRBV10-2 and J usage is TRBJ1-5; D unresolved. V was cut by 6 bases and J by 1 base, with 10 bases left in between. The germline V gene encodes CDR1 WSHSY and CDR2 SAAADI. The CDR3 has 14 amino acids. The CDR3 sequence: CASREGGSNQPQHF. For the CDR3, the DNA is TGCGCCAGCAGGGAGGGAGGGAGCAATCAGCCCCAGCATTTT.

The DNA for the CDR3 is TGTGCCAGCAGTGCTCGGACAGGGGGAAGGAATTCACCCCTCCACTTT. It specifies CASSARTGGRNSPLHF. The V gene is TRBV6-1, the J gene TRBJ1-6; TRBD1 matches 10 bases. J was trimmed by 7 bases and V by 4 bases; bases with no gene match: 7. There are 16 residues in the CDR3. In germline, CDR1 is MNHNS, CDR2 SASEGT.

This chain links TRBV18 with TRBJ1-5; 9 bases line up with TRBD1. After removal of 4 bases from V and 0 bases from J, the junction contained 1 base not matched to a gene. The germline CDR1 and CDR2 sequences are KGHSH and LQKENI. The CDR3 is 15 residues long. The CDR3 DNA reads as TGTGCCAGCTCACAACAGGGGGCTAGCAATCAGCCCCAGCATTTT. As protein: CASSQQGASNQPQHF.

The CDR3 sequence is CATSDLKRSLAKNIQYF. The CDR3 DNA sequence: TGTGCCACCAGTGATTTGAAAAGGAGTCTAGCCAAAAACATTCAGTACTTC. This chain links TRBV24-1 with TRBJ2-4; no reliable D call. This CDR3 has 17 amino acids. Trimming removed 0 bases at V and 0 bases at J, with 11 bases between. The germline V gene has CDR1 KGHDR and CDR2 SFDVKD.

The chain has TRBV5-3 and TRBJ2-1; 9 nucleotides match TRBD2. TRBV5-3 is placed among ORFs of uncertain function. This CDR3 contains 18 residues. V shed 2 bases and J 3 bases; nucleotides not matched to a gene: 12. In DNA, the CDR3 is TGTGCCAGAAGCTTAAATGGGCTAGCGGGGCGCCTCTACAATGAGCAGTTCTTC. Its translation: CARSLNGLAGRLYNEQFF.

The J gene is TRBJ2-7, the V gene TRBV6-5, with TRBD2 identical over 8 bases. The CDR3 consists of 15 residues. Germline V gene data show CDR1 as MNHEY and CDR2 as SVGAGI. The V gene end was trimmed by 6 bases and the J gene end by 3 bases; junction bases not matched to a gene: 10. CDR3 loop: CASSREGQGDYEQYF. The DNA for the CDR3 is TGTGCCAGCAGCCGGGAGGGTCAGGGTGACTACGAGCAGTACTTC.